The T cell receptor beta chain described here comes from a study of T cell responses to AZD1222 COVID-19 vaccine. Overall study results and limits: The donors showed a predominance of white British ancestry and of females, with possible underestimation of clonal diversity. At baseline, seropositivity was found in only a handful of AZD1222 recipients. Spike-wide vaccine-associated CD4 TCRs dominated at 160-218 and 743-854.

The table came from immunoSEQ multiplex PCR; TCRdb's copy has only in-frame clones and leaves some out. This sample has approximately 100,000 clones, with around 90% found just once. This clone showed up just once. Its specificity is not known. CDR1 and CDR2 (germline): LGHDT, YNNKEL (reference sequence). CDR3 size: 16 residues. Trimming cost V 3 bases and J 1 base; bases outside gene matches: 3. The sequenced sample was peripheral blood, obtained 28 days after the second AZD1222 dose. This receptor was identified in an adult who received the AZD1222 COVID-19 vaccine. This rearrangement joins TRBV3-1 (or the pseudogene TRBV3-2) to TRBJ2-3; 11 bases are shared with TRBD1. The CDR3 bases are TGTGCCAGCAGCCAGCTGGGACAGGGGGGCACAGATACGCAGTATTTT. Its protein is CASSQLGQGGTDTQYF.